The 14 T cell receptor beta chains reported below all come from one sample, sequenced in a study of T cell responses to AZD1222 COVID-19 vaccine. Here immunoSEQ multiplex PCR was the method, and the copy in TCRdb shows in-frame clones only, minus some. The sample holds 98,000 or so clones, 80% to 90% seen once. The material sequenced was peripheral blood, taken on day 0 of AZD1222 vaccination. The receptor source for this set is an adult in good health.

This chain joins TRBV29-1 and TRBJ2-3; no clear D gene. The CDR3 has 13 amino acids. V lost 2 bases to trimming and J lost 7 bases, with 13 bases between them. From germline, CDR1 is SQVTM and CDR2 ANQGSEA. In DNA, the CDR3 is TGCAGCGTTGAAACGGGCAGTTGGAATACGCAGTATTTT. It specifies CSVETGSWNTQYF.

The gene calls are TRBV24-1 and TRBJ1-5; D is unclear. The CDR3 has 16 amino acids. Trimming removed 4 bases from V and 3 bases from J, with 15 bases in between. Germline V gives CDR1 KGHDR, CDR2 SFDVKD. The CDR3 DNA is TGTGCCACCAGTGAGGGATTGGAAGGTCCCAATCAGCCCCAGCATTTT. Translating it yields CATSEGLEGPNQPQHF.

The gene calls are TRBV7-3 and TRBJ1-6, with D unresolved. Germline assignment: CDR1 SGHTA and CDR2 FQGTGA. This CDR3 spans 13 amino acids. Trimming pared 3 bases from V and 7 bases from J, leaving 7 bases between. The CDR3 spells CASSLGRNSPLHF. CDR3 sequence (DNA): TGTGCCAGCAGCTTGGGCAGAAATTCACCCCTCCACTTT.

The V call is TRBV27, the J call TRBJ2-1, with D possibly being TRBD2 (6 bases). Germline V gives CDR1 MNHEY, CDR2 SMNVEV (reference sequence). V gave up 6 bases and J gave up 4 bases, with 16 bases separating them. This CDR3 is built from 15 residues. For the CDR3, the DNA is TGTGCCAGCAGCCTTCGGGCAGGGAGGTACAATGAGCAGTTCTTC. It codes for CASSLRAGRYNEQFF.

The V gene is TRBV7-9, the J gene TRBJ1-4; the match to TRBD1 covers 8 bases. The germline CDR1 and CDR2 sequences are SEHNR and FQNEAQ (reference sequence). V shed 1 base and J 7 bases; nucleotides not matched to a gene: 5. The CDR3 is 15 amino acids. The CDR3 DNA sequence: TGTGCCAGCAGCTTAGGGCAGGGGGCGGGTGAAAAACTGTTTTTT. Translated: CASSLGQGAGEKLFF.

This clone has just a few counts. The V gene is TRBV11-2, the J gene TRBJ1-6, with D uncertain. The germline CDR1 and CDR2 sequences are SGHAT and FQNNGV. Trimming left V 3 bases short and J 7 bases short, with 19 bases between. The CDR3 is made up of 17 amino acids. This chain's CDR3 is CASSFGWAGYGNSPLHF. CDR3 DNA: TGTGCCAGCAGCTTCGGTTGGGCGGGATACGGCAATTCACCCCTCCACTTT. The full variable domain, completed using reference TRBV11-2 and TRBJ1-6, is EAGVAQSPRYKIIEKRQSVAFWCNPISGHATLYWYQQILGQGPKLLIQFQNNGVVDDSQLPKDRFSAERLKGVDSTLKIQPAKLEDSAVYLCASSFGWAGYGNSPLHFGNGTRLTVT.

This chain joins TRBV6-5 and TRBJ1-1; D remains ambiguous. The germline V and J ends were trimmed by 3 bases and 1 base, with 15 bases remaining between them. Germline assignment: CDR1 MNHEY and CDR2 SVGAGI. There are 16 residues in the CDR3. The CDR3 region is CASSYSDPRPNTEAFF. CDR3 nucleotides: TGTGCCAGCAGTTATTCTGACCCGAGACCGAACACTGAAGCTTTCTTT.

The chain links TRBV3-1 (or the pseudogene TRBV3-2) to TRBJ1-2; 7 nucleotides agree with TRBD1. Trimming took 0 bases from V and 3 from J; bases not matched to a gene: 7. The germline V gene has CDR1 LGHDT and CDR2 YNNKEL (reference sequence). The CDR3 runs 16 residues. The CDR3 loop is CASSQDIGGNYYGYTF. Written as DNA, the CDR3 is TGTGCCAGCAGCCAAGATATAGGGGGCAATTACTATGGCTACACCTTC.

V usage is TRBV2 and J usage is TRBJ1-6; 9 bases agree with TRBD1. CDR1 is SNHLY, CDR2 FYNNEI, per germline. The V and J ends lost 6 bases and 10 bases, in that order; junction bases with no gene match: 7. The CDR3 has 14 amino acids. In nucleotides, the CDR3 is TGTGCCAGCAGCGGGGACAGGGTGGGGTCACCCCTCCACTTT. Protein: CASSGDRVGSPLHF.

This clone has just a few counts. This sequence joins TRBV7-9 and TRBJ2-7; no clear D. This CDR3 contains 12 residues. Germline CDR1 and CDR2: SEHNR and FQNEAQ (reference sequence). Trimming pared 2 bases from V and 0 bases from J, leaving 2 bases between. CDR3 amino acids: CASSLTSYEQYF. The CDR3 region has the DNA TGTGCCAGCAGCTTAACCTCCTACGAGCAGTACTTC. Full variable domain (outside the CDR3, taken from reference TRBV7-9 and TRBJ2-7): DTGVSQNPRHKITKRGQNVTFRCDPISEHNRLYWYRQTLGQGPEFLTYFQNEAQLEKSRLLSDRFSAERPKGSFSTLEIQRTEQGDSAMYLCASSLTSYEQYFGPGTRLTVT.

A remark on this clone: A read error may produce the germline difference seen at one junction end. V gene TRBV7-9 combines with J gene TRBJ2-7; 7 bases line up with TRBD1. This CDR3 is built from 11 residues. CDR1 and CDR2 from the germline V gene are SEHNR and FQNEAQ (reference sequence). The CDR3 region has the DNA TGTGCCAGCAGCACTTCACAGGGGCCTCAGTTC. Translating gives CASSTSQGPQF. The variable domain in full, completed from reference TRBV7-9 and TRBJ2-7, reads DTGVSQNPRHKITKRGQNVTFRCDPISEHNRLYWYRQTLGQGPEFLTYFQNEAQLEKSRLLSDRFSAERPKGSFSTLEIQRTEQGDSAMYLCASSTSQGPQFGPGTRLTVT.

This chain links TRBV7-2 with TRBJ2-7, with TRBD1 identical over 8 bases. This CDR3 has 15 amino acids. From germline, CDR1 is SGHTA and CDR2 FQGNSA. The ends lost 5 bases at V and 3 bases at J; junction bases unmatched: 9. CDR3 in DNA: TGTGCCAGCAGCCCCCAGACAGGGGTGAACTACGAGCAGTACTTC. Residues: CASSPQTGVNYEQYF.

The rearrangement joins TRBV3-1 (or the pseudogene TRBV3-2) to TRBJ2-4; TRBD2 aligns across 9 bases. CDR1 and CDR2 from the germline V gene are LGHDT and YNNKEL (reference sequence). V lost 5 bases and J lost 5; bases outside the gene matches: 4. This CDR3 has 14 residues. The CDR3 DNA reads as TGTGCCAGCAGCAAGATAGCGGGGGAAAACATTCAGTACTTC. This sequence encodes CASSKIAGENIQYF.

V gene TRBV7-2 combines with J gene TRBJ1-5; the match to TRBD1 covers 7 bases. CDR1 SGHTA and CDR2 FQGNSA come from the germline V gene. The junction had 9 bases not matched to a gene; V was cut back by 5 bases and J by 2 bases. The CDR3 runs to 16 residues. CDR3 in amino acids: CASSAQGVVGNQPQHF. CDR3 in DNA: TGTGCCAGCAGCGCCCAGGGGGTCGTAGGCAATCAGCCCCAGCATTTT.